These T cell receptor beta chains were read from a single sample in a study of blood T cell repertoires in COVID-19. The assay was immunoSEQ multiplex PCR, and TCRdb's table has in-frame clones only and misses some. The profile covers 130,000 to 150,000 clones, with 87% appearing a single time and roughly 6.6% taken by the ten largest. The material sequenced was peripheral blood. Receptors originate from a man older than 75 with acute or convalescent COVID-19. CDR3s leave out the opening cysteine and the closing phenylalanine or tryptophan. Fields, in order: V gene, J gene, CDR3 protein.

>TRBV28|TRBJ1-6
ASSLTGKVSPLH
>TRBV27|TRBJ1-2
ASRRQKGGLYGYT
>TRBV28|TRBJ1-2
ASSLDRGVSGYGYT
>TRBV6-5|TRBJ2-2
ASSFSGSRTGELF
>TRBV6-5|TRBJ1-2
ASHRQGVNYGYT
>TRBV7-9|TRBJ1-6
ASSQGLERGSPLH
>TRBV19|TRBJ1-6
ASSMGQNNSPLH
>TRBV5-5|TRBJ1-1
ASSLGQAENTEAF
>TRBV19|TRBJ2-1
ASTLAGLYNEQF
>TRBV9|TRBJ1-3
ASSVGSQDSGNTIY
>TRBV19|TRBJ2-1
ASSESGTSSDEQF
>TRBV27|TRBJ1-2
ASSLGASGGYT
>TRBV6-5|TRBJ2-1
ASSKGLAGVNEQF
>TRBV2|TRBJ2-7
ASTRTIYEQY
>TRBV19|TRBJ2-2
ASTLRGGRYTGELF
>TRBV2|TRBJ1-5
ASSEGQWSNQPQH
>TRBV13|TRBJ1-1
ASMTGGAGDTEAF
>TRBV20-1|TRBJ1-1
SASLAVEAF
>TRBV5-1|TRBJ1-4
ASSSDITTNEKLF
>TRBV6-5|TRBJ1-2
ASRNAGQNYGYT
>TRBV6-1|TRBJ1-5
ASSEALKGAQPQH
>TRBV28|TRBJ2-7
ASSSPGLAGGFHEQY
>TRBV3-1/TRBV3-2|TRBJ1-2
ASSLGAGAGGRGGYT
>TRBV7-2|TRBJ1-5
ASSLGFGHSNQPQH
>TRBV5-4|TRBJ2-5
ASGRGTNLQETQY
>TRBV5-6|TRBJ2-1
ASSPPRGYNEQF
>TRBV4-2|TRBJ1-1
ASSQDPGMNTEAF
>TRBV5-3|TRBJ1-1
ARSEGAF
>TRBV3-1/TRBV3-2|TRBJ2-2
ASSPGTSTGELF
>TRBV19|TRBJ1-5
ASSDTGGGGGNQPQH
>TRBV7-9|TRBJ2-1
ASRPTGNGEQF
>TRBV9|TRBJ2-5
ASSAQAGGIRETQY
>TRBV3-1/TRBV3-2|TRBJ2-3
ASRQIAGDTQY
>TRBV3-1/TRBV3-2|TRBJ1-1
ASSQEAGRGPTEAF
>TRBV5-5|TRBJ2-7
ASSYTGTGTYEQY
>TRBV3-1/TRBV3-2|TRBJ1-3
ASSRGSLSGNTIY